This TCR beta chain is drawn from a study of blood T cells in healthy people across ages. CDR3 size: 15 residues. CDR1 and CDR2 from the germline V gene are MDHEN and SYDVKM. After removal of 3 bases from V and 6 bases from J, the junction contained 4 bases not matched to a gene. Sample-barcoded 5' priming and a J-beta primer mix drove a second PCR of 7 to 11 cycles. Every individual sample yielded 2.5 million or more paired-end reads (each containing CDR3). Via MiXCR, TCRdb re-called the 5' RACE reads, giving one row per CDR3 protein. The sample yields about 1 million distinct CDR3 sequences, almost 25% seen once. The same data also contributed to another study, on T cells of mothers and their children. That work states: The extracted RNA was employed in its entirety for cDNA synthesis, at about 1.4 ug per 15 ul. Sequencing revealed no T cell clones that were persistent and microchimeric.

The V and J genes are TRBV28 and TRBJ2-2; 10 nucleotides agree with TRBD2. Sequencing was done on a sample of blood. The receptor was derived from a girl aged 2 to 9 in good health. In DNA form, the CDR3 reads TGTGCCAGCAGTTTTCTAGCGGGGGAGCCCGGGGAGCTGTTTTTT. It codes for CASSFLAGEPGELFF.